This T cell receptor beta chain was identified in a study of CD8 T cells in ankylosing spondylitis. To note about this clonotype: Its matching antigen is unknown.

Study observations and caveats: Within ankylosing spondylitis blood, a TCR beta motif made up of seven to nine highly homologous variants appeared to be characteristic.

J lost 2 bases, V lost 6 bases, and 11 bases had no gene match. Germline V lookup: CDR1 DFQATT, CDR2 SNEGSKA (reference sequence). The CDR3 loop spans 16 amino acids. TCRdb re-called the 5' RACE reads with MiXCR, one entry per CDR3 protein. This sample carries about 250,000 distinct CDR3 sequences, 32% of them seen once, and the ten largest clones take roughly 4.2%. The genes are TRBV20-1 and TRBJ2-2; TRBD2 agrees at 8 bases. This TCR was sampled from a male donor with ankylosing spondylitis or in good health (not recorded which). Sequencing was carried out using blood, either unsorted or a sorted T cell fraction (not recorded which). The DNA of the CDR3 is TGCAGTGCCCCGGTAGCGGGACAACTTAACACCGGGGAGCTGTTTTTT. Protein sequence: CSAPVAGQLNTGELFF.